Listed here is a single T cell receptor beta chain. Its specificity is not known. The primer mix had 60 Vbeta and 13 Jbeta primers. TCRdb's table, derived via immunoSEQ multiplex PCR, lists solely in-frame clones and lacks some. This sample's clone table lists 150,000 or so clones. The data stem from a study of cytomegalovirus exposure and HLA in healthy donors. At the level of the study: Around 85 million unique TCR sequences came from HLA-typed donors in an early release. General study results and limits: In a later analysis, several top co-occurrence clusters appeared linked to parvovirus B19, influenza, CMV and Epstein-Barr virus. A few chains tied to CMV proved CMV antigen-specific in vitro.

V shed 4 bases and J 3 bases; nucleotides not matched to a gene: 8. The CDR3 consists of 15 residues. Germline lookup yields CDR1 SGHTA and CDR2 FQGNSA. Source material: PBMCs. This chain uses TRBV7-2 with TRBJ2-7; 8 nucleotides align to TRBD1. This TCR came from a woman aged 60-70 years in good health and CMV-seronegative. CDR3 bases: TGTGCCAGCAGCTCCCAGGGGGCTAAGTACTACGAGCAGTACTTC. Translation gives CASSSQGAKYYEQYF.